The 26 T cell receptor beta chains presented below share a single source sample, sequenced in a study of CD8+ T cells in alopecia areata. Once RNA had been extracted, it was reverse transcribed into cDNA to act as the sequencing template. Profiled with immunoSEQ multiplex PCR; TCRdb holds only in-frame clones, not every one. This set yields over 100,000 clones and no singletons; the top ten hold 15% to 20%. Sequenced: lesional skin. The receptors originated from a C3H/HeJ mouse with alopecia areata. These mice share the MHC haplotype H2-k.

Regarding this clone: The genes and germline here are from mouse. The sequenced fragment ends 4 residues before the CDR3 boundary, so the rest is inferred from the germline J gene. The chain joins TRBV1 to TRBJ2-1; perhaps TRBD2 as D (6 bases). The CDR3 is 17 amino acids. Germline CDR1 NSQYPW, CDR2 LRSPGD (reference sequence). Trimming left V 0 bases short and J 0 bases short, with 12 bases between. Partial CDR3 DNA: TGCACCTGCAGTGCAGATCCGGCTGGGGATAACTATGCT. The encoded protein is CTCSADPAGDNYA. The whole CDR3 sequence reads CTCSADPAGDNYAEQFF. Drawing the rest from reference TRBV1 and TRBJ2-1, the complete variable domain is VTLLEQNPRWRLVPRGQAVNLRCILKNSQYPWMSWYQQDLQKQLQWLFTLRSPGDKEVKSLPGADYLATRVTDTELRLQVANMSQGRTLYCTCSADPAGDNYAEQFFGPGTRLTVL.

With regard to this clone: Mouse gene names apply. The DNA ends 4 residues before the CDR3 does, and the rest of the CDR3 is filled in from the germline J gene. The genes are TRBV19 and TRBJ2-7; 10 bases agree with TRBD1. CDR3 length: 15 amino acids. Germline loops: CDR1 FNHDT, CDR2 SITEND (reference sequence). The sequenced CDR3 bases are TGTGCCAGCAGTATAATGGGGACAGGGGTTTAT. Its protein product is CASSIMGTGVY. The full CDR3 reads CASSIMGTGVYEQYF.

As for this clone: The protein given in TCRdb and the translation of the DNA differ at residue 11, and the sequence presented here derives from the DNA. The gene symbols are mouse symbols. With the read ending 3 residues before the CDR3 end, the germline J gene is used to fill in that end. The genes are TRBV16 and TRBJ1-3; tentatively, D is TRBD1 (6 bases). The length of the CDR3 is 14 residues. Germline V gene sequence: CDR1 SGHSA, CDR2 FRNQAP. Trimming shortened V by 0 bases and J by 3 bases, and 6 bases separated the two germline ends. CDR3 loop: CASSLETGGNTLYF. The part of the CDR3 DNA that was read is TGTGCAAGCAGCTTAGAGACAGGTGGAAATACG.

Turning to this clone: The gene names given are mouse names. Sequencing ends 4 residues short of the CDR3 end; the germline J gene provides the rest. V gene TRBV13-3 combines with J gene TRBJ2-1, with TRBD2 as a possible D gene (6 bases). V dropped 6 bases and J dropped 6 bases, with 13 bases sitting between them. Germline CDR1 NNHDY, CDR2 SYVADS. The CDR3 is made up of 13 amino acids. CDR3 protein: CASKPGALAEQFF. Partial CDR3 DNA: TGTGCCAGCAAGCCTGGGGCCCTTGCT.

Regarding this clone: These gene names are mouse names. The read comes to an end 4 residues before the CDR3 does, leaving the germline J gene to fill in the end. The chain couples TRBV13-3 to TRBJ2-2, with TRBD1 matching over 12 bases. Germline V gene lookup returns CDR1 NNHDY and CDR2 SYVADS. The J segment lost 2 bases and the V segment lost 3 bases, leaving 5 bases of the junction unmatched. The CDR3 covers 17 residues. The CDR3 DNA, read in part, is TGTGCCAGCAGTGGGCCGGGACAGGGGGCGAACACCGGG. It codes for CASSGPGQGANTG. Given in full, the CDR3 is CASSGPGQGANTGQLYF.

As to this clone: Germline and genes here are mouse. Read coverage stops 4 residues before the CDR3 terminus; the germline J gene supplies the remainder. This sequence joins TRBV1 and TRBJ1-1, with 7 positions matching TRBD1. This CDR3 contains 15 residues. Per germline, CDR1 NSQYPW and CDR2 LRSPGD (reference sequence). J was trimmed by 2 bases and V by 2 bases; bases with no gene match: 5. CDR3: CTCSALGGGNTEVFF. CDR3 bases read: TGCACCTGCAGTGCACTCGGAGGGGGCAACACA. Variable domain in full (rest from reference TRBV1 and TRBJ1-1): VTLLEQNPRWRLVPRGQAVNLRCILKNSQYPWMSWYQQDLQKQLQWLFTLRSPGDKEVKSLPGADYLATRVTDTELRLQVANMSQGRTLYCTCSALGGGNTEVFFGKGTRLTVV.

This clone was observed a handful of times. Genes here carry mouse names. The CDR3 goes on 4 residues after the read ends, and that part is filled in from the germline J gene. The chain is built from TRBV13-2 and TRBJ2-1; the D is unclear. Deletions cut 1 base from V and 4 bases from J, with 6 bases between. The length of the CDR3 is 13 residues. Germline V gene data show CDR1 as NNHNN and CDR2 as SYGAGS (reference sequence). The CDR3 spells CASGDLTYAEQFF. The part of the CDR3 DNA that was read is TGTGCCAGCGGTGATCTGACTTATGCT.

Concerning this clone: Mouse names are used for the genes. CDR3 bases read: TGTGCTAGCAGGCCGGGACAGGGTGACTCC. Encoded protein: CASRPGQGDS. The full CDR3 sequence reads CASRPGQGDSDYTF. This chain uses TRBV29 with TRBJ1-2; 9 nucleotides agree with TRBD1. The read falls 4 residues short of the CDR3 end, and the missing part is taken from the germline J gene. Germline values: CDR1 MSHET, CDR2 SYDVDS. V gave up 6 bases and J gave up 3 bases; unmatched junction bases: 5. The CDR3 runs 14 residues.

Turning to this clone: Gene names are the mouse ones. Read coverage stops 4 residues before the CDR3 terminus; the germline J gene supplies the remainder. The rearrangement uses TRBV13-3 and TRBJ2-5, with D perhaps TRBD1 (6 bases). The CDR3 length is 15 residues. Germline V gene sequence: CDR1 NNHDY, CDR2 SYVADS. The covered CDR3 bases are TGTGCCAGCAGTGATGTGACAGGAAAGAGAGAC. It codes for CASSDVTGKRD. The entire CDR3 is CASSDVTGKRDTQYF.

Comment on this clone: TCRdb gives a protein that differs at residue 12 from what the DNA encodes, so the protein here is translated from the DNA. Mouse names are used for the genes. The CDR3 end lies 3 residues beyond the end of the read and is filled in from the germline J gene. The chain is built from TRBV13-3 and TRBJ1-6; TRBD1 agrees at 7 bases. TRBJ1-6 is assigned to the ORF class and has an uncertain function. J was trimmed by 8 bases and V by 4 bases; bases with no gene match: 9. CDR1 and CDR2 from the germline V gene are NNHDY and SYVADS. The CDR3 spans 15 residues. CDR3 loop: CASSLRTGGDSPLYF. CDR3 DNA (partial): TGTGCCAGCAGTCTCCGGACAGGCGGGGATTCGCCC.

A note on this clone: At residue 13, the TCRdb protein departs from the DNA translation, so the protein shown here was derived from the DNA itself. Germline and genes here are mouse. From the germline J gene comes the end of the CDR3, since the read stops 3 residues before it. This chain links TRBV13-3 with TRBJ1-3; 8 bases are a match to TRBD1. With V trimmed by 1 base and J by 2 bases, 5 bases remained unmatched. The length of the CDR3 is 16 residues. Germline CDR1 reads NNHDY; CDR2 reads SYVADS. The CDR3 is CASSDLQGAPGNTLYF. The covered CDR3 bases are TGTGCCAGCAGTGATCTCCAGGGGGCGCCTGGAAATACG.

There are a few counts of this clone. Genes here carry mouse names. The read stops 4 residues short of the end of the CDR3; the missing end is completed from the germline J gene. The gene calls are TRBV13-3 and TRBJ2-3; 12 nucleotides match TRBD1. The V and J ends lost 1 base and 3 bases, in that order; junction bases with no gene match: 3. Germline CDR1 and CDR2: NNHDY and SYVADS. The CDR3 is 16 residues long. CDR3 amino acids: CASSDRGTGGAETLYF. The DNA read from the CDR3 is TGTGCCAGCAGTGATCGAGGGACAGGGGGCGCAGAA.

This clone was counted between two and nine times. Gene names are mouse gene names. The read falls 4 residues short of the CDR3 end, and the missing part is taken from the germline J gene. The chain is built from TRBV1 and TRBJ1-2, with a tentative D call TRBD1 (6 bases). Trimming cost V 3 bases and J 0 bases, with 14 bases left between them. There are 16 residues in the CDR3. From germline, CDR1 is NSQYPW and CDR2 LRSPGD (reference sequence). Partial CDR3 DNA: TGCACCTGCAGTGCGCTTCCGGGACAAGCAAACTCC. It yields the protein CTCSALPGQANS. The full CDR3 sequence reads CTCSALPGQANSDYTF.

On this clone: The genes are named according to mouse. Read data end 4 residues before the CDR3 end; the end is taken from the germline J gene. The V and J genes are TRBV1 and TRBJ1-1, with D tentatively TRBD1 (6 bases). This CDR3 has 13 amino acids. The V gene's germline CDR1 is NSQYPW and CDR2 LRSPGD (reference sequence). The CDR3: CTCSAPGTPEVFF. CDR3 DNA, as far as it was read: TGCACCTGCAGTGCTCCCGGGACACCA.

This clone has more than one count but fewer than ten. Each gene name is a mouse one. The DNA ends 4 residues before the CDR3 does, and the rest of the CDR3 is filled in from the germline J gene. The chain links TRBV1 to TRBJ2-4; D perhaps matches TRBD1 (6 bases). V was pared by 1 base and J by 1 base, with 9 bases between. The CDR3 contains 15 residues. Per the germline V gene, CDR1 is NSQYPW and CDR2 is LRSPGD (reference sequence). The CDR3 protein is CTCSAAHRGQNTLYF. The sequenced part of the CDR3 DNA is TGCACCTGCAGTGCAGCCCACAGGGGTCAAAAC.

This clone was seen a few times. The listed TCRdb protein conflicts with the DNA translation at residue 12, and the protein shown is translated directly from the DNA. Gene names are the mouse ones. The read ends 3 residues early relative to the CDR3; the germline J gene fills the gap. The chain links TRBV12-1 to TRBJ1-3; D may be TRBD1 (6 bases). CDR1 is SGHSN and CDR2 is HYEKVE in the germline V gene. This CDR3 spans 15 amino acids. V was shortened by 1 base and J by 0 bases, with 9 bases between the two germline ends. Partial CDR3 DNA: TGTGCCAGCTCTCTGGGGGACAATTCTGGAAATACG. It yields the protein CASSLGDNSGNT. The full CDR3 sequence reads CASSLGDNSGNTLYF.

This clone has just a few counts. The listed genes are named as in mouse. The sequence runs out 4 residues before the end of the CDR3; the remainder is reconstructed from the germline J gene. In the same sample, other DNA sequences code for this CDR3. The chain combines TRBV1 with TRBJ2-1; 8 bases line up with TRBD1. V trimming: 1 base; J trimming: 3 bases; junction bases outside the gene matches: 5. Germline V gives CDR1 NSQYPW, CDR2 LRSPGD (reference sequence). The CDR3 covers 16 residues. CDR3 protein: CTCSAGQGALYAEQFF. The covered CDR3 bases are TGCACCTGCAGTGCAGGGCAGGGGGCCCTCTATGCT.

This clone was seen only a few times. Gene names and germline match the mouse. From the germline J gene comes the end of the CDR3, since the read stops 4 residues before it. The V and J genes are TRBV14 and TRBJ2-4, with D maybe TRBD2 (7 bases). Germline V gene lookup returns CDR1 SGHDT and CDR2 FRDEAV. Trimming stripped 0 bases from V and 0 bases from J, with 11 bases between. The CDR3 spans 16 residues. The sequenced part of the CDR3 DNA is TGTGCCAGCAGTTTCTTGGGGGGCGGTAGTCAAAAC. It yields the protein CASSFLGGGSQN. The full-length CDR3 reads as CASSFLGGGSQNTLYF.

This clone was seen only a few times. Mouse gene names apply. Read coverage stops 4 residues before the CDR3 terminus; the germline J gene supplies the remainder. V is TRBV1 and J is TRBJ2-7, with TRBD2 identical over 8 bases. This CDR3 has 15 residues. CDR1 is NSQYPW and CDR2 is LRSPGD in the germline V gene (reference sequence). The part of the CDR3 DNA that was read is TGCACCTGCAGTGCAGATGCTGGGGGGTGGTAT. Its protein is CTCSADAGGWY. The whole CDR3 region reads CTCSADAGGWYEQYF.

Of note for this clone: The genes and germline here are from mouse. The read terminates 4 residues ahead of where the CDR3 ends, so the germline J gene completes it. The chain combines TRBV13-3 with TRBJ2-4, with 8 bases that match TRBD2. J gave up 1 base and V 1 base, and 2 bases lay outside the gene matches. This CDR3 has 15 residues. The germline V gene has CDR1 NNHDY and CDR2 SYVADS. The CDR3 sequence is CASSDSGGGQNTLYF. The CDR3 bases that were read are TGTGCCAGCAGTGATAGTGGGGGGGGTCAAAAC.

Comment on this clone: Gene names refer to mouse genes. The missing CDR3 end, 4 residues past where the read stops, is filled in from the germline J gene. V and J are TRBV19 and TRBJ2-2, with 9 nucleotides matching TRBD1. CDR3 length: 16 residues. The V gene end was trimmed by 1 base and the J gene end by 4 bases; junction bases not matched to a gene: 5. Per the germline V gene, CDR1 is FNHDT and CDR2 is SITEND (reference sequence). The CDR3: CASSILGQGGTGQLYF. Incomplete CDR3 DNA: TGTGCCAGCAGTATACTGGGACAGGGTGGCACCGGG.

This clone appeared a few times. Genes and germline are mouse. The read ends 4 residues early relative to the CDR3; the germline J gene fills the gap. The chain has TRBV13-3 and TRBJ2-5; 7 bases are a match to TRBD2. The V segment lost 0 bases and the J segment 3 bases; nucleotides outside the gene matches: 4. The CDR3 runs to 15 residues. CDR1 and CDR2 (germline): NNHDY, SYVADS. The sequenced part of the CDR3 DNA is TGTGCCAGCAGTGATGATGGGGGGATACAAGAC. Translated, it gives CASSDDGGIQD. Given in full, the CDR3 is CASSDDGGIQDTQYF.

As concerns this clone: The listed TCRdb protein conflicts with the DNA translation at residue 13, and the protein shown is translated directly from the DNA. Gene and germline names: mouse. The covered CDR3 bases are TGTGCCAGCGGTGATGCCGAGACAGGATATAATTCGCCC. This sequence encodes CASGDAETGYNSP. The complete CDR3 protein is CASGDAETGYNSPLYF. The chain couples TRBV13-2 to TRBJ1-6; weak D call: TRBD1 (6 bases). The CDR3 extends 3 residues past the end of the read, so its final part is completed from the germline J gene. TRBJ1-6 is sorted into the ORF group, with uncertain function. CDR1 is NNHNN and CDR2 is SYGAGS in the germline V gene (reference sequence). The CDR3 sequence is 16 residues long. Trimming shortened V by 0 bases and J by 4 bases, and 11 bases separated the two germline ends.

This clone was recorded a few times. The listed genes are named as in mouse. CDR3 loop: CTCSAFRDINAEQFF. CDR3 DNA, as far as it was read: TGCACCTGCAGTGCATTCCGGGACATCAATGCT. The rearrangement links TRBV1 to TRBJ2-1; tentatively, D is TRBD1 (6 bases). The CDR3 end falls 4 residues outside the read, so it is completed with the germline J gene. This CDR3 has 15 amino acids. Deletions cut 2 bases from V and 5 bases from J, with 13 bases between. Germline V gives CDR1 NSQYPW, CDR2 LRSPGD (reference sequence). Using reference TRBV1 and TRBJ2-1 for the parts outside the CDR3, the full variable domain is VTLLEQNPRWRLVPRGQAVNLRCILKNSQYPWMSWYQQDLQKQLQWLFTLRSPGDKEVKSLPGADYLATRVTDTELRLQVANMSQGRTLYCTCSAFRDINAEQFFGPGTRLTVL.

This clone was detected a few times. The gene names here belong to mouse. CDR3 sequence reads: CTCSADPWGIYAEQFF. CDR3 DNA, as far as it was read: TGCACCTGCAGTGCAGATCCCTGGGGGATCTATGCT. The gene calls are TRBV1 and TRBJ2-1; 7 nucleotides match TRBD2. The CDR3 is cut off 4 residues early in the read; its end comes from the germline J gene. V lost 0 bases and J lost 3; bases outside the gene matches: 5. This CDR3 has 16 residues. The germline V gene encodes CDR1 NSQYPW and CDR2 LRSPGD (reference sequence). The full variable domain, its missing parts supplied by reference TRBV1 and TRBJ2-1, is VTLLEQNPRWRLVPRGQAVNLRCILKNSQYPWMSWYQQDLQKQLQWLFTLRSPGDKEVKSLPGADYLATRVTDTELRLQVANMSQGRTLYCTCSADPWGIYAEQFFGPGTRLTVL.

The sample holds a few counts of this clone. The genes and germline here are from mouse. The CDR3 end lies 4 residues beyond the end of the read and is filled in from the germline J gene. The rearrangement joins TRBV17 to TRBJ2-7; D perhaps matches TRBD1 (6 bases). Germline V gene lookup returns CDR1 MNHDT and CDR2 YYDKIL. The CDR3 runs to 14 residues. V was trimmed by 5 bases and J by 3 bases, leaving 14 bases between them. CDR3: CASSPGTPIYEQYF. The CDR3 DNA, read in part, is TGTGCTAGCAGTCCCGGGACACCAATCTAT.